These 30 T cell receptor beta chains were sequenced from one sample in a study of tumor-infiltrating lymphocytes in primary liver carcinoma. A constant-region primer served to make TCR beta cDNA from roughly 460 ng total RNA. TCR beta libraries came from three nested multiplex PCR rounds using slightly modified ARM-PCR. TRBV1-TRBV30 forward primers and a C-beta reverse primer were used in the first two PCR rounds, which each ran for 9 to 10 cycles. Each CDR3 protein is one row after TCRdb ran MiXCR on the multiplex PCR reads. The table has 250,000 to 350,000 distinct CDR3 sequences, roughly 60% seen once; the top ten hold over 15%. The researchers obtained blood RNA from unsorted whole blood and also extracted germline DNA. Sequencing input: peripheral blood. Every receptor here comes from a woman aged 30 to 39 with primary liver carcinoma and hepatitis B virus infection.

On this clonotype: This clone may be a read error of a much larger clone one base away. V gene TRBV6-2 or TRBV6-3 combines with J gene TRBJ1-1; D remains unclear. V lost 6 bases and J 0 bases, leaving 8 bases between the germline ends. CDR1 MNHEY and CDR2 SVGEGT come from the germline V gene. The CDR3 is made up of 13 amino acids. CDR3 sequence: CASSPPVNTEAFF. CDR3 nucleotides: TGTGCCAGCAGCCCTCCCGTGAACACTGAAGCTTTCTTT.

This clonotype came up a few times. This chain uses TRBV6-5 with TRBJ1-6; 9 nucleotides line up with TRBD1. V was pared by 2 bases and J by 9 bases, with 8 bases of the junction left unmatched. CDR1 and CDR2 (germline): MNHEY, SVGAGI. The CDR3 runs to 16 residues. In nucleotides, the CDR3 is TGTGCCAGCAGTTACGGTCGGGACAGGGTCGGTTCACCCCTCCACTTT. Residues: CASSYGRDRVGSPLHF.

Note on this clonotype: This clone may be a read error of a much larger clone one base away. The CDR3 is CASSPRGAYEIFTQYF. In DNA, the CDR3 is TGTGCCAGCAGTCCCAGGGGGGCCTACGAGATATTTACGCAGTATTTT. The chain has TRBV12-3 or TRBV12-4 and TRBJ2-3; D perhaps matches TRBD1 (7 bases). The CDR3 covers 16 residues. V lost 5 bases and J 8 bases, leaving 23 bases between the germline ends.

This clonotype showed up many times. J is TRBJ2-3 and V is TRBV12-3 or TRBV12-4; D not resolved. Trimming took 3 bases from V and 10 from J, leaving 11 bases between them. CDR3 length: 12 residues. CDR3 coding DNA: TGTGCCAGCAGTTTGGTTAGGGTTGCGCAGTATTTT. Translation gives CASSLVRVAQYF.

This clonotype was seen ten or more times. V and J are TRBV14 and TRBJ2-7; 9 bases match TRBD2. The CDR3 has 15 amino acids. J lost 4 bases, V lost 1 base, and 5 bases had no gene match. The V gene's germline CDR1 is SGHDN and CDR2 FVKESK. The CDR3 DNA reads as TGTGCCAGCAGCCAAGCCCTAGCGGGACGGTACGAGCAGTACTTC. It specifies CASSQALAGRYEQYF. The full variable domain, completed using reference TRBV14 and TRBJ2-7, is EAGVTQFPSHSVIEKGQTVTLRCDPISGHDNLYWYRRVMGKEIKFLLHFVKESKQDESGMPNNRFLAERTGGTYSTLKVQPAELEDSGVYFCASSQALAGRYEQYFGPGTRLTVT.

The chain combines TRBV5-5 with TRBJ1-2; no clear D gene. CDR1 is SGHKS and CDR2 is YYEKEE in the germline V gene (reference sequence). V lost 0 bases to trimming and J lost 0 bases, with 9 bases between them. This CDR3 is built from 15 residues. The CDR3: CASSLEEGTNYGYTF. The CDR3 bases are TGTGCCAGCAGCTTGGAGGAGGGAACTAACTATGGCTACACCTTC.

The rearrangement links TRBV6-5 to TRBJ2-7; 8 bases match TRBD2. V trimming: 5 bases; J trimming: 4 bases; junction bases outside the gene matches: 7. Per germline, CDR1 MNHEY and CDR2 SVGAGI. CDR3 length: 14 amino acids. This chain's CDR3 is CASSHGTRAYEQYF. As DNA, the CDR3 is TGTGCCAGCAGTCACGGGACTAGGGCTTACGAGCAGTACTTC.

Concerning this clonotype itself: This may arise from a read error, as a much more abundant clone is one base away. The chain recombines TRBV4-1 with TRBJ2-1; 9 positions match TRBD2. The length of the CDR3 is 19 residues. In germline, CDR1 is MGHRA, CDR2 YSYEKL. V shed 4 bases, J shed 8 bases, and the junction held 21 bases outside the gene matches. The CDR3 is CASSRVWWQSREGGDEQFF. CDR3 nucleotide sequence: TGCGCCAGCAGCCGAGTTTGGTGGCAGTCGCGGGAGGGGGGGGATGAGCAGTTCTTC.

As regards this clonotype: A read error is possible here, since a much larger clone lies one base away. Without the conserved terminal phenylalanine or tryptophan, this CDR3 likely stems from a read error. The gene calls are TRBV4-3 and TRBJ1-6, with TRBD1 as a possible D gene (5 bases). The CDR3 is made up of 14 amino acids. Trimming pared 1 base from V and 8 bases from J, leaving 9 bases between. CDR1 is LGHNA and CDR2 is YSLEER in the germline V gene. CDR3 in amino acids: CASSQGPGDSPLHY. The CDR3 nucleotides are TGCGCCAGCAGCCAAGGTCCGGGGGATTCACCCCTCCACTAT.

This CDR3 reads CASSTTDTFNQPQHF. Here the CDR3 DNA reads TGTGCCAGCAGTACCACGGACACTTTCAATCAGCCCCAGCATTTT. The rearrangement joins TRBV12-3 or TRBV12-4 to TRBJ1-5, with D perhaps matching TRBD1 (5 bases). V lost 5 bases to trimming and J lost 3 bases, with 14 bases between them. This CDR3 comprises 15 residues.

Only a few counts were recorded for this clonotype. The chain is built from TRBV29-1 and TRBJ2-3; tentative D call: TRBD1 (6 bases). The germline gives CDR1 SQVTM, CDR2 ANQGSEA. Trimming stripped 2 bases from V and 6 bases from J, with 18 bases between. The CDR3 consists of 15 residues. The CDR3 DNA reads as TGCAGCGTTGAAAATGCGGACAGCCAGTCCGATACGCAGTATTTT. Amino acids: CSVENADSQSDTQYF.

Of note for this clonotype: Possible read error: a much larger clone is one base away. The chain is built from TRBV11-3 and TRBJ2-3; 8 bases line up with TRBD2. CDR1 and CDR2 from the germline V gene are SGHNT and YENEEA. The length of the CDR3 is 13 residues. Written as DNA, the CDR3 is TGTGTCAGCAGCGGGAATAGCGGGAACTGGAGGTATTTT. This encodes CVSSGNSGNWRYF.

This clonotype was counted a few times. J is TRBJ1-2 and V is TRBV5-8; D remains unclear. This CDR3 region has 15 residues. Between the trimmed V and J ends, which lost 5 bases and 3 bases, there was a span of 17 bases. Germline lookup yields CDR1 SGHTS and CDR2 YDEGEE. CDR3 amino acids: CASSPWASEDYGYTF. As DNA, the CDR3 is TGTGCCAGCAGTCCATGGGCGTCGGAGGACTATGGCTACACCTTC.

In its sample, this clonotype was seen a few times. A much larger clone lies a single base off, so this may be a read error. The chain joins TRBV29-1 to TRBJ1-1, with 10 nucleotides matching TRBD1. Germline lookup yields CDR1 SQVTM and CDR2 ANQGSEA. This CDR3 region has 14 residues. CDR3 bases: TGCAGCGCCGACTCGGGACAGGGGTGGACTGAAGCTGTCTTT. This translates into CSADSGQGWTEAVF.

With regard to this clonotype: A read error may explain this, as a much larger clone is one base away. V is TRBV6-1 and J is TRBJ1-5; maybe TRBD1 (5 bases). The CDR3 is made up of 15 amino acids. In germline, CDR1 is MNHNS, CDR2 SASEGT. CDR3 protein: CTSSEGVLGSQPQHF. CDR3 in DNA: TGTACCAGCAGTGAAGGGGTCCTCGGAAGTCAGCCCCAGCATTTT.

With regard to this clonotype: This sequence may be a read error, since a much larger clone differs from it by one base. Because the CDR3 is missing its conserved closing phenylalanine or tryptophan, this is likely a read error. CDR3 sequence: CASTRQINTDTQYL. The CDR3 DNA sequence: TGTGCCAGCACCCGACAGATTAACACAGATACGCAGTATTTG. The chain recombines TRBV6-1 with TRBJ2-3, with D perhaps TRBD1 (5 bases). V lost 7 bases, J lost 2 bases, and 13 bases lay in between. CDR1 and CDR2 (germline): MNHNS, SASEGT. The CDR3 contains 14 residues.

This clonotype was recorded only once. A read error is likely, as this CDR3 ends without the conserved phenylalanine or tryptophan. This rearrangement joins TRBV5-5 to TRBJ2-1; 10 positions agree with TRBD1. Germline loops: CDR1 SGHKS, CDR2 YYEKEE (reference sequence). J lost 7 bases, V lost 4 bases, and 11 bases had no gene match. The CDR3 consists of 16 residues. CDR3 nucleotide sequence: TGTGCCAGCAGCGGAGCCGGGACAGGGGCCAGGAATGAGCAGTTCTCC. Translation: CASSGAGTGARNEQFS.

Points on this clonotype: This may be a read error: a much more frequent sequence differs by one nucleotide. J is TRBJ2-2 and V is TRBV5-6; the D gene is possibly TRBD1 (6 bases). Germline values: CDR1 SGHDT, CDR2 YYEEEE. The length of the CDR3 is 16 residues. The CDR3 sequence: CTSRNDRLTYTGELFF. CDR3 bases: TGTACCAGCAGAAATGACAGGCTAACCTACACCGGGGAGCTGTTTTTT. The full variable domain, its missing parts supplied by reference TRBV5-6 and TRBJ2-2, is DAGVTQSPTHLIKTRGQQVTLRCSPKSGHDTVSWYQQALGQGPQFIFQYYEEEERQRGNFPDRFSGHQFPNYSSELNVNALLLGDSALYLCTSRNDRLTYTGELFFGEGSRLTVL.

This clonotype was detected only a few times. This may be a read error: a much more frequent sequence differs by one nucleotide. The DNA of the CDR3 is TGTGCCAGCGGCACAGCTCAAACCTACAATGAGCAGTTCTTC. This gives the protein CASGTAQTYNEQFF. The V gene is TRBV13, the J gene TRBJ2-1; D gene unclear. V lost 8 bases and J lost 2, with 13 bases in between. Germline loops: CDR1 PRHDT, CDR2 FYEKMQ (reference sequence). The CDR3 is 14 residues long.

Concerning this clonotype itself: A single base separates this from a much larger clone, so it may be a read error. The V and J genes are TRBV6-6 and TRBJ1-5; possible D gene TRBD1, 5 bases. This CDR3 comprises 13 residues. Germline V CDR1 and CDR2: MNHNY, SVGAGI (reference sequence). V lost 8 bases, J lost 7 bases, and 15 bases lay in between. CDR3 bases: TGTGCCAGCGGGCCCGGATGGGGGCAGCCCCAGCATTTT. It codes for CASGPGWGQPQHF.

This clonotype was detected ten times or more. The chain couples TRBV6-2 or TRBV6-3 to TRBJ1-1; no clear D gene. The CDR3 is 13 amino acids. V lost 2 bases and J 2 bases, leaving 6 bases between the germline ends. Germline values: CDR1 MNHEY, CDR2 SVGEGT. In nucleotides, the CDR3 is TGTGCCAGCAGTTACATTACCAACACTGAAGCTTTCTTT. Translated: CASSYITNTEAFF.

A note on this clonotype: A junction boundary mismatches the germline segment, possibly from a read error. Written as DNA, the CDR3 is TGTGCCAGCACCCGTCCAGCGGGATCCACCAGGGAGCTGGTTTTT. This translates into CASTRPAGSTRELVF. This chain connects TRBV12-3 or TRBV12-4 to TRBJ2-2; TRBD2 agrees at 7 bases. This CDR3 region has 15 residues.

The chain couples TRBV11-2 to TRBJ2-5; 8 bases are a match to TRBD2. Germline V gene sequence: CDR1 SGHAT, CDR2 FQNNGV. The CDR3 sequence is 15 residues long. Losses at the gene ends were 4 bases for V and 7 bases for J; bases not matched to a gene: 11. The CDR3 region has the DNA TGTGCCAGCAGCTCAGCGGGAGAGTGTATAGGGACCCAGTACTTC. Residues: CASSSAGECIGTQYF.

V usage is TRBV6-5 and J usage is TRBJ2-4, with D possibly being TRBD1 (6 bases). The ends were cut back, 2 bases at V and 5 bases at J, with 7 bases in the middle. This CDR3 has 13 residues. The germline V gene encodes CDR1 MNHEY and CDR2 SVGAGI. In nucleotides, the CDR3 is TGTGCCAGCAGTTACAAGGGGGAAAACATTCAGTACTTC. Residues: CASSYKGENIQYF.

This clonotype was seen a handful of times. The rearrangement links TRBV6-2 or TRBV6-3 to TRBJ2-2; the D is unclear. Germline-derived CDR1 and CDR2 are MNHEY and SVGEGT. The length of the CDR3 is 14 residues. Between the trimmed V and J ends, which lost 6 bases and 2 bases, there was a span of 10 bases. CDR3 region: CASSLDGNTGELFF. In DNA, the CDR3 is TGTGCCAGCAGCCTTGACGGAAACACCGGGGAGCTGTTTTTT.

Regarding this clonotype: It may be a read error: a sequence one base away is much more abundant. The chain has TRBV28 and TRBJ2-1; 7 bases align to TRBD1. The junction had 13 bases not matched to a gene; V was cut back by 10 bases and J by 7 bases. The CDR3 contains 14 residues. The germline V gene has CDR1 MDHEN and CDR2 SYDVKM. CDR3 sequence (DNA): TGTGCCAACATCTCTCCGGGACAGTGGAATGAGCAGTTCTTC. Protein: CANISPGQWNEQFF. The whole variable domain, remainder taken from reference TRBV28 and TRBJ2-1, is DVKVTQSSRYLVKRTGEKVFLECVQDMDHENMFWYRQDPGLGLRLIYFSYDVKMKEKGDIPEGYSVSREKKERFSLILESASTNQTSMYLCANISPGQWNEQFFGPGTRLTVL.

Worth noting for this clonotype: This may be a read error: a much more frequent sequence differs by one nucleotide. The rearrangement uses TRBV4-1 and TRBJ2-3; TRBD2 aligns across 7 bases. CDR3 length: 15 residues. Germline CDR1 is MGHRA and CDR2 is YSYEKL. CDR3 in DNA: TGCGCCAGCAGGGTGGGGGAGGGAAGCACAGATATGCAGTATTTT. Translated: CASRVGEGSTDMQYF.

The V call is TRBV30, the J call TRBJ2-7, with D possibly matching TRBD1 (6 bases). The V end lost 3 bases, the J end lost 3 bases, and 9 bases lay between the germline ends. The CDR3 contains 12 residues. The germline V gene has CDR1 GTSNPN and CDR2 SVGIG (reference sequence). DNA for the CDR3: TGTGCCTGGAGCCGGGACAACTACGAGCAGTACTTC. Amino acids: CAWSRDNYEQYF.

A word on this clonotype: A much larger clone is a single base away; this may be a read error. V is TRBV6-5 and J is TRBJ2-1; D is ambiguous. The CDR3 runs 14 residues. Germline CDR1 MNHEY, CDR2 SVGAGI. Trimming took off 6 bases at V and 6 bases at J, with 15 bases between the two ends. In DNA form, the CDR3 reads TGTGCCAGCAGCCCCGTGTTCCGTAGCAATGAGCAGTTCTTC. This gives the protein CASSPVFRSNEQFF.

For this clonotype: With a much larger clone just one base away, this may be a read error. CDR3 coding DNA: TGTGCCATCACTAACCCAGGGACTAGATTCTACTTC. This translates into CAITNPGTRFYF. This rearrangement joins TRBV12-3 or TRBV12-4 to TRBJ2-7; 8 bases match TRBD2. The CDR3 loop spans 12 amino acids. J lost 13 bases, V lost 10 bases, and 15 bases had no gene match.